Listed here are 31 T cell receptor beta chains from one sample, sequenced in a study of blood T cell repertoires in COVID-19. The repertoire was sequenced with immunoSEQ multiplex PCR; TCRdb's copy has only in-frame clones and lacks some. The sample has tens of thousands of clones, 88% seen once. The material sequenced was peripheral blood. These receptors were collected from a middle-aged man with active COVID-19.

In its sample, this clone was seen a few times. The CDR3 bases are TGTGCCAGCTCACCATTACCCGGGACAGGGACGTACACCGGGGAGCTGTTTTTT. The encoded protein is CASSPLPGTGTYTGELFF. The V gene is TRBV18, the J gene TRBJ2-2; 9 bases map to TRBD1. The CDR3 loop spans 18 amino acids. Germline values: CDR1 KGHSH, CDR2 LQKENI. The ends lost 2 bases at V and 3 bases at J; junction bases unmatched: 10.

The chain is built from TRBV11-3 and TRBJ1-3; D possibly corresponds to TRBD1 (6 bases). V was clipped by 7 bases and J by 4 bases, with 17 bases between them. This CDR3 region has 15 residues. Germline assignment: CDR1 SGHNT and CDR2 YENEEA. In DNA form, the CDR3 reads TGTGCCAGCACCTCCGGGGGGGCGAGAGGAAACACCATATATTTT. Protein: CASTSGGARGNTIYF.

The chain has TRBV30 and TRBJ1-2, with D tentatively TRBD1 (5 bases). The V and J ends lost 2 bases and 1 base respectively, with 8 bases between them. The CDR3 is 13 residues long. Germline assignment: CDR1 GTSNPN and CDR2 SVGIG (reference sequence). The CDR3 DNA is TGTGCCTGGAGTCTCGGGGGTAACTATGGCTACACCTTC. As protein: CAWSLGGNYGYTF.

This rearrangement joins TRBV20-1 to TRBJ2-3, with D possibly TRBD1 on 5 matching bases. Trimming left V 5 bases short and J 6 bases short, with 9 bases between. Germline V gene lookup returns CDR1 DFQATT and CDR2 SNEGSKA (reference sequence). CDR3 length: 11 amino acids. This chain's CDR3 is CSAPPGDTQYF. For the CDR3, the DNA is TGCAGTGCTCCTCCAGGGGATACGCAGTATTTT.

This clone has only one observation. CDR3 sequence: CASAPRDTEAFF. The CDR3 DNA is TGTGCCAGTGCCCCCCGGGACACTGAAGCTTTCTTT. The rearrangement links TRBV10-3 to TRBJ1-1; D gene unclear. Germline V gene lookup returns CDR1 ENHRY and CDR2 SYGVKD. Trimming cost V 10 bases and J 3 bases, with 12 bases left between them. The CDR3 runs 12 residues.

The rearrangement uses TRBV7-2 and TRBJ2-1; 10 bases agree with TRBD2. Trimming took 6 bases from V and 4 from J; bases not matched to a gene: 6. This CDR3 has 15 amino acids. The germline V gene encodes CDR1 SGHTA and CDR2 FQGNSA. CDR3 amino acids: CASRSGTSAYNEQFF. The DNA for the CDR3 is TGTGCCAGCAGATCCGGGACTAGCGCTTACAATGAGCAGTTCTTC.

The chain employs TRBV3-1 (or the pseudogene TRBV3-2) and TRBJ1-5; a weak D match, TRBD1 (6 bases). The CDR3 extends over 18 amino acids. V was trimmed by 2 bases and J by 3 bases, leaving 20 bases between them. Per germline, CDR1 LGHDT and CDR2 YNNKEL (reference sequence). CDR3 in DNA: TGTGCCAGCAGCCAATCTTGGGGGGGCCGGAGCCCCAATCAGCCCCAGCATTTT. Translating it yields CASSQSWGGRSPNQPQHF.

This chain uses TRBV6-6 with TRBJ1-5, with TRBD1 identical over 10 bases. CDR3 length: 15 amino acids. V lost 5 bases to trimming and J lost 7 bases; unmatched junction nucleotides: 8. Germline loops: CDR1 MNHNY, CDR2 SVGAGI (reference sequence). In DNA, the CDR3 is TGTGCCAGCAGTCTCCGGGACAGGGGTATGCAGCCCCAGCATTTT. It yields the protein CASSLRDRGMQPQHF.

This clone appeared once. The chain joins TRBV5-6 to TRBJ1-1; perhaps TRBD1 as D (5 bases). Per germline, CDR1 SGHDT and CDR2 YYEEEE. The V end was cut by 4 bases, the J end by 1 base, with 11 bases between. CDR3 length: 14 amino acids. The CDR3 spells CASSPGVSNTEAFF. The CDR3 bases are TGTGCCAGCAGCCCGGGGGTCTCGAACACTGAAGCTTTCTTT.

This chain joins TRBV19 and TRBJ2-4; 9 bases agree with TRBD2. The length of the CDR3 is 15 residues. Germline CDR1 and CDR2: LNHDA and SQIVND (reference sequence). The trim removed 3 bases at V and 2 bases at J, leaving 2 bases unmatched. The CDR3 is CASSMAGGSKNIQYF. In nucleotides, the CDR3 is TGTGCCAGTAGTATGGCGGGGGGGTCCAAAAACATTCAGTACTTC. The full variable domain, with the rest looked up from reference TRBV19 and TRBJ2-4, is DGGITQSPKYLFRKEGQNVTLSCEQNLNHDAMYWYRQDPGQGLRLIYYSQIVNDFQKGDIAEGYSVSREKKESFPLTVTSAQKNPTAFYLCASSMAGGSKNIQYFGAGTRLSVL.

In this sample, this clone turned up a few times. The V and J genes are TRBV7-8 and TRBJ2-2, with a possible D match to TRBD1 (5 bases). The CDR3 sequence is 15 residues long. Germline CDR1 and CDR2: SGHVS and FQNEAQ. With 5 bases removed from V and 4 bases from J, the gap between germline ends came to 14 bases. The CDR3: CASSMTDRITGELFF. Written as DNA, the CDR3 is TGTGCCAGCAGCATGACAGATCGTATCACCGGGGAGCTGTTTTTT.

The CDR3 sequence: CASSLGTGGGEKLFF. CDR3 nucleotides: TGTGCCAGCAGCTTGGGGACAGGGGGAGGTGAAAAACTGTTTTTT. This chain links TRBV5-5 with TRBJ1-4, with TRBD1 matching over 10 bases. V gave up 0 bases and J gave up 7 bases; unmatched junction bases: 3. Germline assignment: CDR1 SGHKS and CDR2 YYEKEE (reference sequence). This CDR3 is built from 15 residues.

The chain links TRBV5-1 to TRBJ2-2, with D unresolved. The CDR3 has 15 amino acids. V was cut by 4 bases and J by 8 bases, with 18 bases left in between. In germline, CDR1 is SGHRS, CDR2 YFSETQ. For the CDR3, the DNA is TGCGCCAGCAGCCAGGCGACACCCATTATGGGGGAGCTGTTTTTT. It translates to CASSQATPIMGELFF.

V usage is TRBV6-2 or TRBV6-3 and J usage is TRBJ1-1; no firm D call. Germline assignment: CDR1 MNHEY and CDR2 SVGEGT. Trimming took 6 bases from V and 5 from J, leaving 13 bases between them. The CDR3 loop spans 13 amino acids. The CDR3 protein is CASSPGGHTEAFF. As DNA, the CDR3 is TGTGCCAGCAGCCCGGGAGGGCATACTGAAGCTTTCTTT.

The chain uses TRBV19 and TRBJ2-1; 7 bases agree with TRBD2. Germline assignment: CDR1 LNHDA and CDR2 SQIVND (reference sequence). With 5 bases clipped from V and 4 bases from J, the junction kept 11 bases outside the gene matches. This CDR3 is 16 amino acids long. Here the CDR3 DNA reads TGTGCCAGTAGTGCCCGGGGCGGGAGCGGTTACAATGAGCAGTTCTTC. This gives the protein CASSARGGSGYNEQFF.

The chain's CDR3 is CASSFGFGGGAFF. DNA of the CDR3: TGTGCCAGCAGTTTTGGGTTTGGGGGGGGAGCTTTCTTT. This rearrangement joins TRBV12-3 or TRBV12-4 to TRBJ1-1; maybe TRBD1 (5 bases). With 3 bases removed from V and 10 bases from J, the gap between germline ends came to 15 bases. There are 13 residues in the CDR3.

This clone has just a few counts. The rearrangement joins TRBV13 to TRBJ2-4; D unresolved. V was cut by 5 bases and J by 4 bases, with 12 bases left in between. CDR3 size: 14 residues. Germline CDR1 PRHDT, CDR2 FYEKMQ (reference sequence). CDR3 in DNA: TGTGCCAGCAGCCTTCCCTCCCGGAAAAACATTCAGTACTTC. Translated, it gives CASSLPSRKNIQYF.

This clone appeared a few times. The rearrangement joins TRBV5-5 to TRBJ1-1, with no clear D. Germline CDR1 SGHKS, CDR2 YYEKEE (reference sequence). Trimming took off 1 base at V and 0 bases at J, with 10 bases between the two ends. The CDR3 spans 15 residues. In DNA form, the CDR3 reads TGTGCCAGCAGCTTGCAGGCATTCATGAACACTGAAGCTTTCTTT. The encoded protein is CASSLQAFMNTEAFF.

The chain employs TRBV30 and TRBJ2-7, with TRBD1 identical over 7 bases. CDR3 length equals 12 residues. Germline V CDR1 and CDR2: GTSNPN, SVGIG (reference sequence). Trimming removed 1 base from V and 6 bases from J; junction bases left unmatched: 3. CDR3 coding DNA: TGTGCCTGGAGTGCCAACAGGGGCGAGCAGTACGTC. This sequence encodes CAWSANRGEQYV.

This chain connects TRBV6-2 or TRBV6-3 to TRBJ1-2; a weak D match, TRBD1 (5 bases). In germline, CDR1 is MNHEY, CDR2 SVGEGT. CDR3 length: 15 residues. Trimming stripped 2 bases from V and 4 bases from J, with 14 bases between. The CDR3 spells CASSYPQGMSYGYTF. DNA for the CDR3: TGTGCCAGCAGTTACCCTCAGGGAATGAGCTATGGCTACACCTTC.

The chain couples TRBV24-1 to TRBJ2-3; no clear D. CDR1 is KGHDR and CDR2 is SFDVKD in the germline V gene. V was trimmed by 9 bases and J by 1 base, leaving 10 bases between them. The CDR3 is made up of 13 amino acids. Here the CDR3 reads CATRASGTDTQYF. The CDR3 DNA reads TGTGCCACCCGCGCGTCGGGCACAGATACGCAGTATTTT.

The V call is TRBV7-9, the J call TRBJ2-5, with 10 positions matching TRBD1. There are 15 residues in the CDR3. J was trimmed by 1 base and V by 5 bases; bases with no gene match: 4. From germline, CDR1 is SEHNR and CDR2 FQNEAQ (reference sequence). CDR3 region: CASSTGQGFQETQYF. The CDR3 nucleotides read TGTGCCAGCAGCACGGGACAGGGGTTCCAAGAGACCCAGTACTTC. Full variable domain (remainder filled in from reference TRBV7-9 and TRBJ2-5): DTGVSQNPRHKITKRGQNVTFRCDPISEHNRLYWYRQTLGQGPEFLTYFQNEAQLEKSRLLSDRFSAERPKGSFSTLEIQRTEQGDSAMYLCASSTGQGFQETQYFGPGTRLLVL.

The chain carries TRBV16 and TRBJ1-4; tentatively, D is TRBD1 (5 bases). V gave up 0 bases and J gave up 0 bases, with 8 bases separating them. From germline, CDR1 is KGHSY and CDR2 FQNENV. The CDR3 sequence is 16 residues long. In DNA, the CDR3 is TGTGCCAGCAGCCAATCTCCCAGGGCAACTAATGAAAAACTGTTTTTT. Amino acid sequence: CASSQSPRATNEKLFF.

The gene calls are TRBV18 and TRBJ2-1; 14 bases are a match to TRBD2. The V segment lost 2 bases and the J segment 1 base; nucleotides outside the gene matches: 7. From germline, CDR1 is KGHSH and CDR2 LQKENI. The CDR3 spans 19 residues. The CDR3 spells CASSPGLAGGPQSYNEQFF. Here the CDR3 DNA reads TGTGCCAGCTCACCAGGACTAGCGGGAGGCCCCCAATCCTACAATGAGCAGTTCTTC.

The chain has TRBV7-2 and TRBJ2-1; 9 bases agree with TRBD1. CDR3 length: 15 residues. The germline gives CDR1 SGHTA, CDR2 FQGNSA. Trimming at V came to 2 bases and at J to 9 bases, leaving 8 bases not matched to a gene. The CDR3 DNA follows: TGTGCCAGCAGCTTAAGGGGACAGGGATCGGCTGAGCAGTTCTTC. The encoded protein is CASSLRGQGSAEQFF.

The rearrangement links TRBV19 to TRBJ2-1; 8 bases map to TRBD2. Losses at the gene ends were 3 bases for V and 6 bases for J; bases not matched to a gene: 4. Germline V gives CDR1 LNHDA, CDR2 SQIVND (reference sequence). The CDR3 length is 14 residues. Written as DNA, the CDR3 is TGTGCCAGTAGTATGGGACTAGTGATCAATGAGCAGTTCTTC. This gives the protein CASSMGLVINEQFF.

The chain recombines TRBV6-2 or TRBV6-3 with TRBJ2-5; D uncertain. The V end was cut by 0 bases, the J end by 4 bases, with 12 bases between. In germline, CDR1 is MNHEY, CDR2 SVGEGT. The CDR3 loop spans 15 amino acids. CDR3 loop: CASSYSSPRGETQYF. The CDR3 region has the DNA TGTGCCAGCAGTTACTCGAGTCCCCGAGGAGAGACCCAGTACTTC.

The count of this clone is one. This chain connects TRBV9 to TRBJ2-1; tentative D call: TRBD1 (5 bases). CDR3 size: 13 residues. The germline V gene has CDR1 SGDLS and CDR2 YYNGEE. V was trimmed by 0 bases and J by 8 bases, leaving 9 bases between them. CDR3 in amino acids: CASSVAPGYEQFF. CDR3 nucleotides: TGTGCCAGCAGCGTAGCTCCAGGGTATGAGCAGTTCTTC. Full variable domain (outside the CDR3, taken from reference TRBV9 and TRBJ2-1): DSGVTQTPKHLITATGQRVTLRCSPRSGDLSVYWYQQSLDQGLQFLIQYYNGEERAKGNILERFSAQQFPDLHSELNLSSLELGDSALYFCASSVAPGYEQFFGPGTRLTVL.

The chain is built from TRBV7-8 and TRBJ1-1; D gene uncertain. This CDR3 has 13 amino acids. V was clipped by 5 bases and J by 0 bases, with 7 bases between them. Germline V gene lookup returns CDR1 SGHVS and CDR2 FQNEAQ. CDR3 sequence (DNA): TGTGCCAGCAGCGACATGTTGAACACTGAAGCTTTCTTT. Translation: CASSDMLNTEAFF.

This rearrangement joins TRBV4-1 to TRBJ1-5, with D uncertain. The CDR3 is 16 residues long. The germline V gene encodes CDR1 MGHRA and CDR2 YSYEKL. V was trimmed by 0 bases and J by 7 bases, leaving 16 bases between them. This chain's CDR3 is CASSQDNTPFRQPQHF. The CDR3 region has the DNA TGCGCCAGCAGCCAAGATAATACACCTTTTCGCCAGCCCCAGCATTTT.

The V call is TRBV7-2, the J call TRBJ1-5, with D possibly TRBD1 on 5 matching bases. The ends were cut back, 0 bases at V and 8 bases at J, with 17 bases in the middle. The germline V gene has CDR1 SGHTA and CDR2 FQGNSA. This CDR3 is built from 16 residues. The CDR3 protein is CASSLAGGRVQEPQHF. CDR3 coding DNA: TGTGCCAGCAGCTTAGCGGGGGGGAGGGTTCAAGAGCCCCAGCATTTT.